These T cell receptor beta chains were read from a single sample in a study of early T cells in non-severe SARS-CoV-2 infection. Each CDR3 protein gets one entry after TCRdb re-called the 5' RACE reads with MiXCR. The table records more than 20,000 distinct CDR3 sequences, nearly 5.5% of them present only once. The sample comprised whole blood. The source of these receptors is an adult who was a healthcare worker with PCR-confirmed SARS-CoV-2 infection or an uninfected control (not recorded which). Each CDR3 is given with its conserved first and last residue. The order of the fields is CDR3 length, clone size, J gene, D gene, V gene, CDR3 DNA, CDR3 protein. The D gene is left open where the match is weak. Clone size is stated in some rows and not others, as once, few, many or a class when expanded.

length: 15; size: many; J: TRBJ2-7; D: .; V: TRBV27; DNA: TGTGCCAGCAGTTTATCCCCTACTAGGCGCAACGAGCAGTACTTC; CDR3: CASSLSPTRRNEQYF
length: 17; size: many; J: TRBJ2-1; D: TRBD2; V: TRBV14; DNA: TGTGCCAGCAGCCATCGGACTAGCGGACGTAGTTACAATGAGCAGTTCTTC; CDR3: CASSHRTSGRSYNEQFF
length: 15; size: many; J: TRBJ1-6; D: .; V: TRBV28; DNA: TGTGCCAGCAGTTATGTACAGCAGCATAATTCACCCCTCCACTTT; CDR3: CASSYVQQHNSPLHF
length: 11; size: many; J: TRBJ2-3; D: .; V: TRBV6-2/TRBV6-3; DNA: TGTGCCAGCAGTGACAGAGATACGCAGTATTTT; CDR3: CASSDRDTQYF
length: 15; size: medium-sized; J: TRBJ1-2; D: .; V: TRBV4-3; DNA: TGCGCCAGCAGCCCAGCTAGGGGAACTAACTATGGCTACACCTTC; CDR3: CASSPARGTNYGYTF
length: 15; size: medium-sized; J: TRBJ2-1; D: TRBD1; V: TRBV7-3; DNA: TGTGCCAGCAGCTTAATGGGACAGGGGGCGAATGAGCAGTTCTTC; CDR3: CASSLMGQGANEQFF
length: 18; size: many; J: TRBJ1-2; D: .; V: TRBV7-2; DNA: TGTGCCAGCAGCCCACCCTGGGTTGGGCGTTGGGGGGCTGGAGGCTACACCTTC; CDR3: CASSPPWVGRWGAGGYTF
length: 14; size: many; J: TRBJ2-3; D: .; V: TRBV7-9; DNA: TGTGCCAGCAGCCCAAGGGCGTTCACAGATACGCAGTATTTT; CDR3: CASSPRAFTDTQYF
length: 12; size: many; J: TRBJ1-4; D: TRBD1; V: TRBV7-6; DNA: TGTGCCAGCAGCCCCGGGACAGGGGAACTGTTTTTT; CDR3: CASSPGTGELFF
length: 11; size: .; J: TRBJ2-1; D: .; V: TRBV24-1; DNA: TGTGCCACCAGTTGGTACAATGAGCAGTTCTTC; CDR3: CATSWYNEQFF
length: 16; size: .; J: TRBJ2-3; D: TRBD2; V: TRBV28; DNA: TGTGCCAGCAGTTCAACCGGACTAGCGAGCACAGATACGCAGTATTTT; CDR3: CASSSTGLASTDTQYF
length: 15; size: many; J: TRBJ2-1; D: .; V: TRBV6-5; DNA: TGTGCCAGCAGCAGTTATGCTCAGGTGGGGTCTAAGCAGTTCTTC; CDR3: CASSSYAQVGSKQFF
length: 17; size: many; J: TRBJ2-1; D: .; V: TRBV12-3/TRBV12-4; DNA: TGTGCCAGCATACTGGCTTGGCCCGTGGCTTCCTACAATGAGCAGTTCTTC; CDR3: CASILAWPVASYNEQFF
length: 15; size: many; J: TRBJ2-1; D: .; V: TRBV19; DNA: TGTGCCAGTAGTATAATACAGGCGCCGGATGGTAAGCAGTTCTTC; CDR3: CASSIIQAPDGKQFF
length: 18; size: many; J: TRBJ1-6; D: .; V: TRBV4-3; DNA: TGCGCCAGCAGCCAAGATCGGGTGGGCGACCGATATAATTCACCCCTCCACTTT; CDR3: CASSQDRVGDRYNSPLHF
length: 13; size: many; J: TRBJ2-2; D: .; V: TRBV30; DNA: TGTGCCTGGACTCAGACGAACACCGGGGAGCTGTTTTTT; CDR3: CAWTQTNTGELFF
length: 12; size: .; J: TRBJ1-3; D: TRBD1; V: TRBV20-1; DNA: TGCAGTGCTAGACAGGGGGCAGACACCATATATTTT; CDR3: CSARQGADTIYF
length: 15; size: few; J: TRBJ1-2; D: .; V: TRBV4-3; DNA: TGCGCCAGCAGCCCAGGGGTGGGCAGTAACTATGGCTACACCTTC; CDR3: CASSPGVGSNYGYTF
length: 14; size: many; J: TRBJ2-2; D: TRBD1; V: TRBV6-2/TRBV6-3; DNA: TGTGCCAGCAGCGGACAGGCTAACACCGGGGAGCTGTTTTTT; CDR3: CASSGQANTGELFF
length: 15; size: many; J: TRBJ1-1; D: TRBD1; V: TRBV12-3/TRBV12-4; DNA: TGTGCCAGCAGTTCCCCGACAGGGGGCTCAACTGAAGCTTTCTTT; CDR3: CASSSPTGGSTEAFF
length: 13; size: many; J: TRBJ1-5; D: .; V: TRBV7-9; DNA: TGTGCCAGCAGCTTAAGCAGTGATCAGCCCCAGCATTTT; CDR3: CASSLSSDQPQHF
length: 14; size: .; J: TRBJ2-3; D: TRBD1; V: TRBV29-1; DNA: TGCAGCGTTGACGGGACAGACTCCACAGATACGCAGTATTTT; CDR3: CSVDGTDSTDTQYF
length: 15; size: .; J: TRBJ2-1; D: .; V: TRBV5-6; DNA: TGTGCCAGCAGCCGCGCGTCCGGATCCTACAATGAGCAGTTCTTC; CDR3: CASSRASGSYNEQFF
length: 13; size: few; J: TRBJ2-5; D: .; V: TRBV6-5; DNA: TGTGCCAGCAGGTTTGCGTACCAAGAGACCCAGTACTTC; CDR3: CASRFAYQETQYF
length: 16; size: medium-sized; J: TRBJ2-1; D: .; V: TRBV7-2; DNA: TGTGCCAGCAGCCACGCTGCCCGGGTACGTGAGGATGAGCAGTTCTTC; CDR3: CASSHAARVREDEQFF
length: 15; size: .; J: TRBJ2-1; D: TRBD2; V: TRBV2; DNA: TGTGCCAGAGGGAGCGGGAGCTCCTCCTACAATGAGCAGTTCTTC; CDR3: CARGSGSSSYNEQFF
length: 14; size: many; J: TRBJ2-5; D: .; V: TRBV7-8; DNA: TGTGCCAGCAGCTTAGCGGAGCGCCAAGAGACCCAGTACTTC; CDR3: CASSLAERQETQYF
length: 14; size: many; J: TRBJ1-1; D: TRBD1; V: TRBV29-1; DNA: TGCAGCGTTGGGCGACAGGGAACGAACACTGAAGCTTTCTTT; CDR3: CSVGRQGTNTEAFF
length: 15; size: many; J: TRBJ1-5; D: .; V: TRBV19; DNA: TGTGCCAGTACCCCTATATGGGGTTCGGATCAGCCCCAGCATTTT; CDR3: CASTPIWGSDQPQHF
length: 16; size: .; J: TRBJ2-3; D: TRBD2; V: TRBV5-1; DNA: TGCGCCAGCAGCATACAACTAGCGGGGACCACAGATACGCAGTATTTT; CDR3: CASSIQLAGTTDTQYF
length: 18; size: .; J: TRBJ2-1; D: TRBD1; V: TRBV12-5; DNA: TGTGCTAGTGGTCAGCTGGGACAGGGGAGGTGGCCCGACAATGAGCAGTTCTTC; CDR3: CASGQLGQGRWPDNEQFF
length: 17; size: many; J: TRBJ1-4; D: TRBD1; V: TRBV4-2; DNA: TGTGCCAGCAGCCAAGCTGGGACAGGGCCGAATAATGAAAAACTGTTTTTT; CDR3: CASSQAGTGPNNEKLFF
length: 11; size: few; J: TRBJ2-3; D: .; V: TRBV20-1; DNA: TGCAGTGTTAGTACCACAGATACGCAGTATTTT; CDR3: CSVSTTDTQYF
length: 15; size: .; J: TRBJ2-4; D: TRBD1; V: TRBV7-2; DNA: TGTGCCAGCAACTTACCCGGGACAGGGAGAAACATTCAGTACTTC; CDR3: CASNLPGTGRNIQYF